These 20 T cell receptor beta chains were all obtained from the same sample, sequenced in a study of CXCR3-negative and CXCR3-positive naive CD8 T cells. The authors prepared UMI-labeled TRB cDNA libraries by 5' RACE. Each CDR3 protein gets one entry in TCRdb, which reprocessed the 5' RACE reads and gives no DNA. The sample totals 56,000 or so distinct CDR3 sequences. Sequenced material: memory CD8+ T cells from blood. Source of these receptors: a human donor in good health. Some clones in this sample may be carry-over from other donors' samples.

V usage is TRBV5-1 and J usage is TRBJ2-1; TCRdb's D call, TRBD1, is unchecked because there is no DNA. The CDR3 runs 16 residues. Germline assignment: CDR1 SGHRS and CDR2 YFSETQ. The CDR3 is CASSSGQGVPYNEQFF.

The chain uses TRBV6-2 or TRBV6-3 and TRBJ2-1. CDR1 is MNHEY and CDR2 is SVGEGT in the germline V gene. The CDR3 consists of 14 residues. CDR3 sequence: CASSQYIGNNEQFF.

V gene TRBV7-9 combines with J gene TRBJ2-7; no DNA is available, so the TRBD2 call from TCRdb remains unchecked. This CDR3 is built from 16 residues. Germline V lookup: CDR1 SEHNR, CDR2 FQNEAQ (reference sequence). CDR3 in amino acids: CASSRTTSGRSYEQYF. The whole variable domain, remainder taken from reference TRBV7-9 and TRBJ2-7, is DTGVSQNPRHKITKRGQNVTFRCDPISEHNRLYWYRQTLGQGPEFLTYFQNEAQLEKSRLLSDRFSAERPKGSFSTLEIQRTEQGDSAMYLCASSRTTSGRSYEQYFGPGTRLTVT.

The chain uses TRBV23-1 and TRBJ1-6. TRBV23-1 is an open reading frame, and its role is uncertain. CDR3 length equals 16 residues. The CDR3 sequence: CASSPRPGQRGSPLHF.

The chain couples TRBV20-1 to TRBJ2-7; checking the TCRdb D call of TRBD2 is not possible without DNA. This CDR3 region has 14 residues. Germline CDR1 is DFQATT and CDR2 is SNEGSKA (reference sequence). CDR3 residues: CSARGLAGVHEQYF.

V usage is TRBV6-5 and J usage is TRBJ2-3. Germline CDR1 is MNHEY and CDR2 is SVGAGI. The CDR3 loop spans 15 amino acids. CDR3 protein: CASSYTGASTDTQYF.

J is TRBJ2-1 and V is TRBV7-2; no DNA is available, so the TRBD1 call from TCRdb remains unchecked. The CDR3 runs to 14 residues. Germline CDR1 and CDR2: SGHTA and FQGNSA. CDR3 sequence reads: CASSTQGAYNEQFF.

The rearrangement joins TRBV18 to TRBJ2-1; the TCRdb D gene call, TRBD2, has no DNA to confirm it. CDR1 is KGHSH, CDR2 LQKENI, per germline. The CDR3 length is 17 residues. CDR3 region: CASSPNKERWLGNEQFF. The variable domain in full, completed from reference TRBV18 and TRBJ2-1, reads NAGVMQNPRHLVRRRGQEARLRCSPMKGHSHVYWYRQLPEEGLKFMVYLQKENIIDESGMPKERFSAEFPKEGPSILRIQQVVRGDSAAYFCASSPNKERWLGNEQFFGPGTRLTVL.

Here the CDR3 reads CSVETGLEVQETQYF. The rearrangement uses TRBV29-1 and TRBJ2-5. There are 15 residues in the CDR3. CDR1 is SQVTM, CDR2 ANQGSEA, per germline.

CDR3: CASSLWGASGGNTTQYF. The genes are TRBV5-1 and TRBJ2-3; the D call of TRBD1 rests on TCRdb alone, since no DNA is present to check it. This CDR3 comprises 17 residues. The germline CDR1 and CDR2 sequences are SGHRS and YFSETQ.

V usage is TRBV20-1 and J usage is TRBJ2-7; without DNA, the TCRdb call of TRBD1 cannot be checked. This CDR3 has 13 amino acids. Germline loops: CDR1 DFQATT, CDR2 SNEGSKA (reference sequence). CDR3 amino acids: CSAWDRETYEQYF.

The chain joins TRBV12-3 or TRBV12-4 to TRBJ1-1; the D call of TRBD1 rests on TCRdb alone, since no DNA is present to check it. There are 12 residues in the CDR3. The CDR3 here is CASRQGTAEAFF.

The rearrangement uses TRBV29-1 and TRBJ2-1. The length of the CDR3 is 19 residues. Per germline, CDR1 SQVTM and CDR2 ANQGSEA. The CDR3 region is CSVVGEAEPSTHSYNEQFF.

The genes are TRBV7-3 and TRBJ2-5; TCRdb reports TRBD2, a call that lacks DNA to check it against. In germline, CDR1 is SGHTA, CDR2 FQGTGA. This CDR3 has 15 amino acids. CDR3 sequence reads: CASSPGLAGQETQYF.

This rearrangement joins TRBV6-5 to TRBJ2-7; TCRdb's D gene call, TRBD1, goes unchecked for lack of DNA. From germline, CDR1 is MNHEY and CDR2 SVGAGI. CDR3 length: 15 amino acids. CDR3 sequence reads: CASSYGDGSSYEQYF.

The gene calls are TRBV3-1 and TRBJ1-1; TCRdb gives TRBD1 as the D gene, but with no DNA this cannot be confirmed. Germline values: CDR1 LGHDT, CDR2 YNNKEL (reference sequence). The CDR3 spans 12 residues. The CDR3 region is CASTDTGTEAFF. Full variable domain (outside the CDR3, taken from reference TRBV3-1 and TRBJ1-1): DTAVSQTPKYLVTQMGNDKSIKCEQNLGHDTMYWYKQDSKKFLKIMFSYNNKELIINETVPNRFSPKSPDKAHLNLHINSLELGDSAVYFCASTDTGTEAFFGQGTRLTVV.

The chain has TRBV6-5 and TRBJ2-7. The CDR3 consists of 14 residues. Germline lookup yields CDR1 MNHEY and CDR2 SVGAGI. The CDR3 protein is CASSYSSGFSEQYF.

Here the CDR3 reads CASSQYGTGPNAEAFF. This rearrangement joins TRBV4-3 to TRBJ1-1; TCRdb lists TRBD1, though no DNA is available to test this call. The CDR3 contains 16 residues. Germline V gene lookup returns CDR1 LGHNA and CDR2 YSLEER.

The genes are TRBV6-5 and TRBJ2-2. Germline V lookup: CDR1 MNHEY, CDR2 SVGAGI. This CDR3 has 15 residues. The CDR3 region is CASSPTSPNTGELFF.

The rearrangement uses TRBV28 and TRBJ2-5; TCRdb lists TRBD2, though no DNA is available to test this call. The CDR3 consists of 14 residues. CDR1 is MDHEN, CDR2 SYDVKM, per germline. The CDR3 sequence: CASSLRGGPETQYF.